Listed here is a single T cell receptor beta chain. Under the authors' procedure: Estimation of nucleated cell counts was performed using reference gene primer amplification. The assay was immunoSEQ multiplex PCR, and TCRdb's table has in-frame clones only and misses some. The V and J calls and clone size are taken from that table; D and trimming were inferred from the DNA. This sample carries roughly 140,000 clones, 80% to 90% of them seen once, and the ten largest clones take around 3.5%. These data are taken from a study of blood T cell repertoires in COVID-19. Overall study context: The origin of the acute and convalescent COVID-19 samples was the United States, Italy and Spain. Sources were T cells, B-cell-depleted T cells, or PBMCs; the material itself was cDNA or gDNA.

The V gene's germline CDR1 is MNHEY and CDR2 SVGAGI. The CDR3 consists of 15 residues. The V gene lost 0 bases and the J gene lost 2 bases, with 10 bases spanning the gap. This TCR was recovered from a man between 65 and 85 years old with acute or convalescent COVID-19. Sequenced input: peripheral blood. The chain uses TRBV6-5 and TRBJ2-5; D uncertain. The CDR3, as DNA: TGTGCCAGCAGTTACTCACCGACAACGCAAGAGACCCAGTACTTC. This gives the protein CASSYSPTTQETQYF.